The clone carrying this T cell receptor beta chain was observed a few times. These data belong to a study of molecular identifiers for immune sequencing clone quantification. CDR1 SGHNT and CDR2 YENEEA come from the germline V gene. Trimming left V 5 bases short and J 4 bases short, with 12 bases between. CDR3 length: 13 residues. MiXCR, run by TCRdb on the PCR reads, gives a single entry per CDR3 protein. The sample lists 350,000 or so distinct CDR3 sequences, 20% to 25% occurring once. This receptor was identified in a human donor in good health. Some libraries in this study had Jurkat cell RNA spiked in. The chain uses TRBV11-3 and TRBJ2-7; possibly TRBD1 for D (6 bases). The sample was naive CD8+ T cells from blood, with Jurkat cell RNA spiked in. As for subset: FACS-sorted CD8+CD4-CCR7+CD45RA+ naive T cells. The CDR3 here is CASSPATGYEQYF. In DNA form, the CDR3 reads TGTGCCAGCAGCCCGGCTACAGGGTACGAGCAGTACTTC.